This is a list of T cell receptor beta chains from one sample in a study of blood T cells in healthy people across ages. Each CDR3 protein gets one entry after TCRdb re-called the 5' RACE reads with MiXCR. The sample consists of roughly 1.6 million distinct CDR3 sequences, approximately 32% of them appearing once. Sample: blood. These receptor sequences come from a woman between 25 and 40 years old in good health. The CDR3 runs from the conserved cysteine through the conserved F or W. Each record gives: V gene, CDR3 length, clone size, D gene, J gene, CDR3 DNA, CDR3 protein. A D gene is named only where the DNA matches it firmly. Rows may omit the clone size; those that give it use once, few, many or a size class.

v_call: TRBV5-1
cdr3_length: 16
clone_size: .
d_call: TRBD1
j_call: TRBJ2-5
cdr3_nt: TGCGCCAGCAGCCCCGGGGCAGGGGGAAGAAGTAGAGAGCAGTACTTC
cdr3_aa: CASSPGAGGRSREQYF

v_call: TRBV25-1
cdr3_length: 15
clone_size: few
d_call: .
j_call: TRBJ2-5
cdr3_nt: TGTGCCAGCAGTGATTTTTCCCAGGGGACAGAGACCCAGTACTTC
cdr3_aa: CASSDFSQGTETQYF

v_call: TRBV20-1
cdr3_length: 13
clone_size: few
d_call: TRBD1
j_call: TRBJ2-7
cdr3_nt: TGCAGTGCCAGTGGGACAGCGGACCACGAGCAGTACTTC
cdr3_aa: CSASGTADHEQYF

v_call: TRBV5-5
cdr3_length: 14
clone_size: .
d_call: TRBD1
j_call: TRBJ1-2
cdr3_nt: TGTGCCAGCAGCCATGGACAGGGGGCGAGCGGCTACACCTTC
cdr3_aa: CASSHGQGASGYTF

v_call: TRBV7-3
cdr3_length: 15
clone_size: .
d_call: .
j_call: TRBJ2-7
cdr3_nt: TGTGCCAGCAGCTTATACCCCGACGGAACCTACGAGCAGTACTTC
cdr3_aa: CASSLYPDGTYEQYF

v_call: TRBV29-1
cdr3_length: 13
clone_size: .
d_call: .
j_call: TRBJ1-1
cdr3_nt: TGCAGCGTTGGTCCGACAGACTACACTGAAGCTTTCTTT
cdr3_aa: CSVGPTDYTEAFF

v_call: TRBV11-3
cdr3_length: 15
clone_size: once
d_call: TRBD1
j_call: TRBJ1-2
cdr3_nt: TGTGCCAGCAGCTTAGATTCGACAGGGAACTATGGCTACACCTTC
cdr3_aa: CASSLDSTGNYGYTF

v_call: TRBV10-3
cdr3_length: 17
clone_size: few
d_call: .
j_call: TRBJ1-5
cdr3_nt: TGTGCCATCAGTGGGTCGGGTGCAGGGAGGAGCAATCAGCCCCAGCATTTT
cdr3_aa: CAISGSGAGRSNQPQHF

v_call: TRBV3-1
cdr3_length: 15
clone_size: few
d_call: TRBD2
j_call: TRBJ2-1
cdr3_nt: TGTGCCAGCAGTCAACTAGCGTATCCCTACAATGAGCAGTTCTTC
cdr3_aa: CASSQLAYPYNEQFF

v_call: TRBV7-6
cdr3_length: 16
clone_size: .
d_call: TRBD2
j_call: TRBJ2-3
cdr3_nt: TGTGCCAGCAGCTTAGTGAGCGGGAGGCCCTCAGATACGCAGTATTTT
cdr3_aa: CASSLVSGRPSDTQYF

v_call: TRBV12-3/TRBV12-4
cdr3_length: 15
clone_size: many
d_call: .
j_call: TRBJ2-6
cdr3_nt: TGTGCCAGCAGCCATTCAGGGGCGGGGGCCAACGTCCTGACTTTC
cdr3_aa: CASSHSGAGANVLTF

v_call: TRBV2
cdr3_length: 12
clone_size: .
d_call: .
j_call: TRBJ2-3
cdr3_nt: TGTGCCAGCAGTGGGTCCGAAAGTACGCAGTATTTT
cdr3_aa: CASSGSESTQYF

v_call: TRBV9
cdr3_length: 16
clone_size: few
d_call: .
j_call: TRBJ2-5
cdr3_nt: TGTGCCAGCAGTCCTACGGGAGACCCGAGGGGAGAGACCCAGTACTTC
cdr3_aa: CASSPTGDPRGETQYF

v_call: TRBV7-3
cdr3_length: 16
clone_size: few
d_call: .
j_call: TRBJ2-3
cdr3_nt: TGTGCCAGCAGCTTATCAGGCGACTCCGTCACAGATACGCAGTATTTT
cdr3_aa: CASSLSGDSVTDTQYF

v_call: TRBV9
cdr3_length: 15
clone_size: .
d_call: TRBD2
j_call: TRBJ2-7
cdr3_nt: TGTGCCAGCAGCGTAGCAGCGGGGGGTTTCAACGAGCAGTACTTC
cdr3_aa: CASSVAAGGFNEQYF

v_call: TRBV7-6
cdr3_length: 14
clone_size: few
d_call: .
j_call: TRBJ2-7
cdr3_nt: TGTGCCAGCAGCCCCGAGTGGGACTCCTACGAGCAGTACTTC
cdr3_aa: CASSPEWDSYEQYF

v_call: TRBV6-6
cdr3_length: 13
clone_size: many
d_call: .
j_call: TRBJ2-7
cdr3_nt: TGTGCCAGCAGCCCACTACCCACCTACGAGCAGTACTTC
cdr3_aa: CASSPLPTYEQYF

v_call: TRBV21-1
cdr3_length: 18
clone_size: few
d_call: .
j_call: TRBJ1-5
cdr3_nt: TGTGCCAGCAGCAAGAACCTGGGACAGGGAGGGACACATCAGCCCCAGCATTTT
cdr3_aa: CASSKNLGQGGTHQPQHF

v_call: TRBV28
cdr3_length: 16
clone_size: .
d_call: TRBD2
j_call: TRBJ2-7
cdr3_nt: TGTGCCAGCAGTTTGAAAGGCGGGAGTCGTAGCCTCGAGCAGTACTTC
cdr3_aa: CASSLKGGSRSLEQYF

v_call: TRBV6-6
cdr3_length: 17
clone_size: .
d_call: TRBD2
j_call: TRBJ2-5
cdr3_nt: TGTGCCAGCAGTTACCCTAGCGGGAGTGCAGGTGGAGAGACCCAGTACTTC
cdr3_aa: CASSYPSGSAGGETQYF

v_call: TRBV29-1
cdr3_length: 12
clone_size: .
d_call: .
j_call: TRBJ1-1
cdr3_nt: TGCAGCGTTGAGCTGGGGAACACTGAAGCTTTCTTT
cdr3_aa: CSVELGNTEAFF

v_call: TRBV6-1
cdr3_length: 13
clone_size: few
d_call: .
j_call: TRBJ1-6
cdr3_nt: TGTGCCAGCAGTGAAGCCGGACCTTCACCCCTCCACTTT
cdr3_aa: CASSEAGPSPLHF

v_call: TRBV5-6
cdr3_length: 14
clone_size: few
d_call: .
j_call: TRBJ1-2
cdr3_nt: TGTGCCAGCAGCTTGGGGAGTTACGACTATGGCTACACCTTC
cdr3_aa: CASSLGSYDYGYTF

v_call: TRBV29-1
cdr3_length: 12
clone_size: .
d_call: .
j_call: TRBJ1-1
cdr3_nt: TGCAGCCTCCGGGGTTTGAACACTGAAGCTTTCTTT
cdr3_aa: CSLRGLNTEAFF